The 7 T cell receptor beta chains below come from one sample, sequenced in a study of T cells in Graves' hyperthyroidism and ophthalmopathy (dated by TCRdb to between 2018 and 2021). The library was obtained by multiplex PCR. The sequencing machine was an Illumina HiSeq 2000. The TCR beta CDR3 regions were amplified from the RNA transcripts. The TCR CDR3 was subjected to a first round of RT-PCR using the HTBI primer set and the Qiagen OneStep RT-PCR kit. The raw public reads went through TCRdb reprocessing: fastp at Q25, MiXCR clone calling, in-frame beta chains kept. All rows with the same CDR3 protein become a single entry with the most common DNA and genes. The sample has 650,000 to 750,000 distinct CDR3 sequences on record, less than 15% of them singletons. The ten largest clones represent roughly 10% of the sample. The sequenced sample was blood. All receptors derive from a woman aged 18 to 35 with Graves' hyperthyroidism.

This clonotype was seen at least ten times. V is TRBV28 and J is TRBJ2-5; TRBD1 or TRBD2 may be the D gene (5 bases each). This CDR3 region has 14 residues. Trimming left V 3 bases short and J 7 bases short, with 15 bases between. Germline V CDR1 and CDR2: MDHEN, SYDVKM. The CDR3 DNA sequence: TGTGCCAGCAGTTTGTCCCTGGATGGGGGGACCCAGTACTTC. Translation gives CASSLSLDGGTQYF.

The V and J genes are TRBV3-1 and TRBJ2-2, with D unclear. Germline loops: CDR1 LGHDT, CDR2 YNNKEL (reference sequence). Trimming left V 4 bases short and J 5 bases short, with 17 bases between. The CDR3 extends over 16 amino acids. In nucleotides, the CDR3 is TGTGCCAGCAGCCCCTCTGGCGGCAGCTTAACCGGGGAGCTGTTTTTT. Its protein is CASSPSGGSLTGELFF.

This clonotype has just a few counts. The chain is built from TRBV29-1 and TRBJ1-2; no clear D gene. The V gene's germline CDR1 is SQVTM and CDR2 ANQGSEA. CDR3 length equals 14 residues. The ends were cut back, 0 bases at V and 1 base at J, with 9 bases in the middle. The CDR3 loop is CSVEESTDNYGYTF. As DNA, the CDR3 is TGCAGCGTTGAAGAATCAACCGATAACTATGGCTACACCTTC.

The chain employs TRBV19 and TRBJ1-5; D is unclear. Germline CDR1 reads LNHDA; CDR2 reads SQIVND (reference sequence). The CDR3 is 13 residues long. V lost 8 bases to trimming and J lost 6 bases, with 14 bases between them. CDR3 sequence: CASDVGSAQPQHF. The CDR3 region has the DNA TGTGCCAGTGATGTGGGTTCGGCTCAGCCCCAGCATTTT.

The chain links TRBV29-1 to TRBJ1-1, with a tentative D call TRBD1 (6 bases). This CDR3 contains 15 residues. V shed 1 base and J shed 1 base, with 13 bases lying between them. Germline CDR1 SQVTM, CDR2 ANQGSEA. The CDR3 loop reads CSVEGDRFPNTEAFF. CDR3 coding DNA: TGCAGCGTTGAAGGAGACAGGTTCCCGAACACTGAAGCTTTCTTT.

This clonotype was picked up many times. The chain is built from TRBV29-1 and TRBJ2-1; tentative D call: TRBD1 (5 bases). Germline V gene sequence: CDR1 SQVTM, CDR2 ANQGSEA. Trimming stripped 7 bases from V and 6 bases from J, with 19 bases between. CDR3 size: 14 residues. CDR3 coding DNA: TGCAGCGCCCCAGGTCGCTATAGGGGCAATGAGCAGTTCTTC. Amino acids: CSAPGRYRGNEQFF.

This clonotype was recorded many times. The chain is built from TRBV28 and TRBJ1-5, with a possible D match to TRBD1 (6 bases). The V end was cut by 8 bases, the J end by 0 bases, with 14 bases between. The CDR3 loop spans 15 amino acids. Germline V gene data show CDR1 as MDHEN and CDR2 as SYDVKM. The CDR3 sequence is CASLLGGPSNQPQHF. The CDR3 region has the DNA TGTGCCAGCCTCCTGGGGGGCCCTAGCAATCAGCCCCAGCATTTT. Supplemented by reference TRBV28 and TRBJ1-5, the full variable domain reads DVKVTQSSRYLVKRTGEKVFLECVQDMDHENMFWYRQDPGLGLRLIYFSYDVKMKEKGDIPEGYSVSREKKERFSLILESASTNQTSMYLCASLLGGPSNQPQHFGDGTRLSIL.